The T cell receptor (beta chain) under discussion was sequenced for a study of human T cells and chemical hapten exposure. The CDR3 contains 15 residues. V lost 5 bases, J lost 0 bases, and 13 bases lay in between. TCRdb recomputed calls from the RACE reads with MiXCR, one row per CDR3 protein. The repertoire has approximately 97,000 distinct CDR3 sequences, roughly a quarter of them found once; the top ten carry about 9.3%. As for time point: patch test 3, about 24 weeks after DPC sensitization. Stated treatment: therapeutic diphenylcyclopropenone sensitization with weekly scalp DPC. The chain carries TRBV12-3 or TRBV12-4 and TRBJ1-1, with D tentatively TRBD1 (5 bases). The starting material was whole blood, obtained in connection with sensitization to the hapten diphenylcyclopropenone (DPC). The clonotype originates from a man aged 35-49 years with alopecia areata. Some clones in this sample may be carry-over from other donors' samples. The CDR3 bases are TGTGCCAGCAGTACGACAGTGAAGATGAACACTGAAGCTTTCTTT. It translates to CASSTTVKMNTEAFF.